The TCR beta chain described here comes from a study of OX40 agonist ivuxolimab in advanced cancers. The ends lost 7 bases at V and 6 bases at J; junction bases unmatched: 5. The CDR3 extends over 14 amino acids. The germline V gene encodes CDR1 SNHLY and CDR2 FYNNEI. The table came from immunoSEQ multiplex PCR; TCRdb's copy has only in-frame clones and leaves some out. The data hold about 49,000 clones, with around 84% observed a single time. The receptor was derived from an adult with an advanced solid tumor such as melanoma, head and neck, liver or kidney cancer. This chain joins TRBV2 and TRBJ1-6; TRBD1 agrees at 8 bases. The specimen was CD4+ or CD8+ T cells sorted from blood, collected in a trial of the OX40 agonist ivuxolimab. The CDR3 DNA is TGTGCCAGCATCCCGGACAGGGCTAATTCACCCCTCCACTTT. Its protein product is CASIPDRANSPLHF.